The rows below give T cell receptor beta chains drawn from one sample of a study of blood T cell repertoires in COVID-19. Clones were read by immunoSEQ multiplex PCR, and TCRdb kept only the in-frame ones, dropping some. The table records some 200,000 clones, around 81% of them present only once. Sequenced input: peripheral blood. Receptor source: a woman aged 55-70 years with acute or convalescent COVID-19. Both conserved end residues are part of each CDR3. D genes are given only for firm matches. Expanded clones are given a class, and other clones once, few, many or no size at all.

>-|TRBD1|TRBV3-1/TRBV3-2|TRBJ1-1
CASTRTGRTEAFF
TGTGCCAGCACCCGGACAGGAAGAACTGAAGCTTTCTTT
>-|-|TRBV11-2|TRBJ2-4
CASSPKQERIVKNIQYF
TGTGCCAGCAGCCCAAAACAGGAAAGAATAGTCAAAAACATTCAGTACTTC
>-|TRBD1|TRBV5-1|TRBJ2-7
CASSLGGGKAYEQYF
TGCGCCAGCAGCTTGGGAGGGGGCAAAGCCTACGAGCAGTACTTC
>-|-|TRBV5-6|TRBJ1-2
CASSLAGGSKAYGYTF
TGTGCCAGCAGCTTGGCGGGCGGGAGCAAGGCCTATGGCTACACCTTC
>-|-|TRBV5-4|TRBJ2-3
CASSPLTSTDTQYF
TGTGCCAGCAGTCCCCTTACTAGCACAGATACGCAGTATTTT
>-|-|TRBV6-5|TRBJ1-6
CASSYQDSGNSPLHF
TGTGCCAGCAGTTACCAGGACAGCGGAAATTCACCCCTCCACTTT
>few|TRBD1|TRBV5-4|TRBJ1-4
CASSSRDRGSANEKLFF
TGTGCCAGCAGCTCCCGGGACAGGGGGTCAGCTAATGAAAAACTGTTTTTT
>-|TRBD2|TRBV6-1|TRBJ2-3
CASSEGMTSGTDTQYF
TGTGCCAGCAGTGAAGGGATGACTAGCGGCACAGATACGCAGTATTTT
>-|TRBD1|TRBV15|TRBJ2-1
CATSKDRGWNNEQFF
TGTGCCACCAGCAAAGACAGGGGGTGGAACAATGAGCAGTTCTTC
>-|-|TRBV19|TRBJ1-2
CASSIGLQGKSYGYTF
TGTGCCAGTAGTATTGGCCTACAGGGAAAAAGCTATGGCTACACCTTC
>-|TRBD1|TRBV6-1|TRBJ2-6
CASSEQGARGANVLTF
TGTGCCAGCAGTGAACAGGGGGCGAGGGGGGCCAACGTCCTGACTTTC
>once|-|TRBV28|TRBJ1-4
CASSLIDNSNEKLFF
TGTGCCAGCAGTTTAATTGACAATAGTAATGAAAAACTGTTTTTT
>once|-|TRBV28|TRBJ1-6
CASSLVQLSSYNSPLHF
TGTGCCAGCAGTTTAGTACAGCTAAGCTCCTATAATTCACCCCTCCACTTT
>-|TRBD1|TRBV4-1|TRBJ2-5
CASSQTGAPDRVGETQYF
TGCGCCAGCAGCCAAACGGGGGCTCCGGACAGGGTGGGAGAGACCCAGTACTTC
>-|TRBD2|TRBV28|TRBJ2-5
CASSLFSGGRGETQYF
TGTGCCAGCAGTTTATTTAGCGGGGGGAGGGGAGAGACCCAGTACTTC
>-|-|TRBV28|TRBJ1-4
CASSFWGLGEKLFF
TGTGCCAGCAGTTTCTGGGGCTTGGGGGAAAAACTGTTTTTT
>-|-|TRBV18|TRBJ1-2
CASSIDRRYGYTF
TGTGCCAGCTCAATAGACAGGCGTTATGGCTACACCTTC
>-|-|TRBV5-1|TRBJ1-1
CASSLGQVNTEAFF
TGCGCCAGCAGCTTGGGACAGGTAAACACTGAAGCTTTCTTT
>-|-|TRBV5-5|TRBJ2-7
CASSLGRVNEQYF
TGTGCCAGCAGCCTTGGCCGGGTTAACGAGCAGTACTTC
>-|-|TRBV5-5|TRBJ1-2
CASSLIERTDWGYTF
TGTGCCAGCAGCTTGATAGAACGGACAGATTGGGGCTACACCTTC
>-|-|TRBV2|TRBJ1-2
CASSVYLQGLGYTF
TGTGCCAGCAGTGTTTATTTGCAGGGGTTGGGCTACACCTTC
>-|-|TRBV27|TRBJ1-1
CASSEYQGLVTEAFF
TGTGCCAGCAGTGAATACCAGGGGCTTGTCACTGAAGCTTTCTTT
>-|TRBD2|TRBV5-1|TRBJ2-5
CASSLLAGGQETQYF
TGCGCCAGCAGCTTACTAGCGGGGGGCCAAGAGACCCAGTACTTC
>-|TRBD2|TRBV14|TRBJ2-1
CASSQAGGPLQFF
TGTGCCAGCAGCCAAGCGGGGGGGCCTCTCCAGTTCTTC
>-|TRBD2|TRBV11-1|TRBJ2-2
CASRKGGGTNTGELFF
TGTGCCAGCAGGAAGGGCGGGGGTACGAACACCGGGGAGCTGTTTTTT
>-|-|TRBV7-3|TRBJ1-2
CASSVVQGYGYTF
TGTGCCAGCAGCGTAGTACAGGGTTATGGCTACACCTTC
>-|TRBD2|TRBV4-2|TRBJ2-1
CASSQEHPSGVGFF
TGTGCCAGCAGCCAAGAACATCCTAGCGGGGTCGGTTTCTTC
>-|TRBD2|TRBV27|TRBJ2-7
CASSISTSGHYEQYF
TGTGCCAGCAGTATCTCGACTAGCGGGCACTACGAGCAGTACTTC
>once|TRBD1|TRBV13|TRBJ1-1
CASSPETGANTEAFF
TGTGCCAGCAGCCCAGAAACAGGGGCAAACACTGAAGCTTTCTTT
>-|-|TRBV30|TRBJ2-4
CAWNYRGSVIQYF
TGTGCCTGGAATTATAGGGGAAGTGTCATTCAGTACTTC
>-|TRBD1|TRBV18|TRBJ1-2
CASSENRQGPTSGYTF
TGTGCCAGCTCCGAAAATAGACAGGGCCCCACCTCTGGCTACACCTTC
>-|-|TRBV5-1|TRBJ1-1
CASSAGQSGRVAEAFF
TGCGCCAGCAGCGCTGGACAGAGTGGCCGGGTCGCTGAAGCTTTCTTT
>-|TRBD1|TRBV5-1|TRBJ2-3
CASSPIPGQSLGTQYF
TGCGCCAGCAGCCCCATTCCGGGACAGAGCTTAGGTACGCAGTATTTT
>-|-|TRBV4-1|TRBJ2-2
CASSKTGRPGELFF
TGCGCCAGCAGCAAGACAGGTCGGCCCGGGGAGCTGTTTTTT
>few|TRBD2|TRBV30|TRBJ2-3
CAWKLAGDFTDTQYF
TGTGCCTGGAAACTAGCGGGGGATTTCACAGATACGCAGTATTTT
>-|-|TRBV28|TRBJ1-1
CASSTRQVNTEAFF
TGTGCCAGCAGTACGAGACAGGTAAACACTGAAGCTTTCTTT
>once|-|TRBV19|TRBJ2-1
CASSVKVARGNEQFF
TGTGCCAGTAGCGTCAAGGTAGCTCGGGGCAATGAGCAGTTCTTC
>-|TRBD2|TRBV4-1|TRBJ2-5
CASSPGGIAGGQETQYF
TGCGCCAGCAGCCCCGGTGGTATAGCGGGGGGTCAAGAGACCCAGTACTTC
>-|TRBD1|TRBV11-2|TRBJ1-2
CASSLGGDRVWNGYTF
TGTGCCAGCAGCTTGGGCGGGGACAGAGTATGGAATGGCTACACCTTC
>-|-|TRBV5-1|TRBJ1-2
CASSFDRSSGYTF
TGCGCCAGCAGCTTCGACAGAAGCTCCGGCTACACCTTC
>-|TRBD1|TRBV6-1|TRBJ1-5
CASSEKRTGFDRPQHF
TGTGCCAGCAGTGAAAAGCGGACAGGCTTCGATCGGCCCCAGCATTTT
>-|TRBD1|TRBV9|TRBJ2-4
CASSPGDSHGHIQYF
TGTGCCAGCAGCCCTGGGGACAGCCACGGGCACATTCAGTACTTC
>-|-|TRBV7-2|TRBJ2-7
CASSLVGGASYEQYF
TGTGCCAGCAGCTTAGTGGGGGGGGCCTCCTACGAGCAGTACTTC
>once|TRBD1|TRBV5-1|TRBJ2-3
CASSLYNRGSSDTQYF
TGCGCCAGCAGCTTGTATAACAGGGGGTCTTCTGATACGCAGTATTTT
>-|-|TRBV5-4|TRBJ2-1
CASSLGTTNEQFF
TGTGCCAGCAGCTTGGGGACTACTAATGAGCAGTTCTTC
>-|TRBD1|TRBV5-1|TRBJ1-5
CARNRGGQPQHF
TGCGCCAGAAACAGGGGAGGACAGCCCCAGCATTTT
>-|-|TRBV7-8|TRBJ1-2
CASSLRVVDGYTF
TGTGCCAGCAGCTTACGGGTAGTCGATGGCTACACCTTC
>-|TRBD1|TRBV9|TRBJ1-1
CASSVAGTGEPAFF
TGTGCCAGCAGCGTAGCCGGGACAGGCGAACCGGCTTTCTTT
>-|-|TRBV27|TRBJ1-5
CASSALFKGSNQPQHF
TGTGCCAGCAGTGCCCTCTTTAAGGGGAGCAATCAGCCCCAGCATTTT
>-|TRBD1|TRBV11-2|TRBJ2-2
CASSSRTGHTGELFF
TGTGCCAGCAGCTCTAGGACAGGGCACACCGGGGAGCTGTTTTTT
>few|TRBD1|TRBV12-3/TRBV12-4|TRBJ1-1
CASSHGTGYEAFF
TGTGCCAGCAGTCACGGGACAGGCTATGAAGCTTTCTTT